This T cell receptor beta chain was identified during a study of cytomegalovirus exposure and HLA in healthy donors. Study-level information: An early release of data contained 75 million to 90 million unique TCRs, which came from HLA-typed donors.

This clone was counted between two and nine times. Its specificity is unknown. In the PCR, 60 Vbeta and 13 Jbeta primers were used. Clones were sequenced by immunoSEQ multiplex PCR, and TCRdb holds only the in-frame ones, with some missing. The data show 150,000 to 200,000 clones, with over 75% seen just once and around 3.2% held by the top ten. CDR3 length: 16 amino acids. The ends lost 2 bases at V and 7 bases at J; junction bases unmatched: 6. Germline V CDR1 and CDR2: MNHEY, SVGAGI. Study outcomes and limitations: The presence/absence work took it that sequencing depth was about the same across donors. Upon later analysis, HLA-associated TCR beta chains proved more clonally expanded than other, equally common chains. TCR beta sequences reportedly predicted most subjects' HLA-A and HLA-B alleles accurately.

The material sequenced was PBMCs. This TCR came from a female donor in good health and CMV-seronegative. V gene TRBV6-5 combines with J gene TRBJ1-6, with 9 bases that match TRBD1. The CDR3: CASSYLPGQGNSPLHF. Here the CDR3 DNA reads TGTGCCAGCAGTTACCTTCCGGGACAGGGCAATTCACCCCTCCACTTT.